Each of the 24 T cell receptor beta chains below was sequenced from the same sample in a study of breast tumors, draining lymph nodes, adjacent tissues. Breast cancer patients provided tissue from their axillary draining lymph nodes. MiXCR was run by TCRdb on the multiplex PCR reads, yielding one entry per CDR3 protein. The top ten clones hold approximately 5% of a sample with 85,000 to 120,000 distinct CDR3 sequences, 30% of them seen once. Sequenced: axillary lymph node tissue. The receptors here all came from a female donor with breast cancer. Some clones in this sample may be carry-over from other donors' samples.

The sample holds many counts of this clonotype. This chain uses TRBV18 with TRBJ2-7; tentatively, D is TRBD1 (6 bases). V lost 6 bases and J lost 7, with 22 bases in between. In germline, CDR1 is KGHSH, CDR2 LQKENI. This CDR3 is built from 15 residues. The CDR3, as DNA: TGTGCCAGCTCCCCAGGGGCTAGAAACTTCGGGGAGCAGTACTTC. Translating gives CASSPGARNFGEQYF.

This clonotype was observed a handful of times. The chain is built from TRBV12-3 or TRBV12-4 and TRBJ1-1; TRBD1 might be the D (6 bases). V gave up 1 base and J gave up 5 bases, with 8 bases separating them. The CDR3 has 13 amino acids. CDR3 nucleotide sequence: TGTGCCAGCAGTTTAGTAGGGGGGACTGAAGCTTTCTTT. Protein: CASSLVGGTEAFF.

A remark on this clonotype: An end of the junction does not agree with germline; a read error may underlie this. The rearrangement uses TRBV7-3 and TRBJ2-2; 9 bases fit TRBD2. From germline, CDR1 is SGHTA and CDR2 FQGTGA. The length of the CDR3 is 15 residues. The CDR3, as DNA: TGTGCCAGCAGACAAGCGGGAGGACGAACCGGGGAGCGGTCTTTT. It yields the protein CASRQAGGRTGERSF.

This clonotype was seen at least ten times. This rearrangement joins TRBV5-1 to TRBJ1-3, with a tentative D call TRBD1 (6 bases). With 0 bases removed from V and 0 bases from J, the gap between germline ends came to 10 bases. Germline V lookup: CDR1 SGHRS, CDR2 YFSETQ. CDR3 length: 16 residues. The CDR3 region is CASSLAVTGSGNTIYF. CDR3 DNA sequence: TGCGCCAGCAGCTTGGCTGTGACAGGCTCTGGAAACACCATATATTTT.

As for this clonotype: This may stem from a read error, because a much larger clone lies one nucleotide away. V gene TRBV30 combines with J gene TRBJ1-3; 8 bases line up with TRBD1. The germline V gene encodes CDR1 GTSNPN and CDR2 SVGIG (reference sequence). This CDR3 is built from 15 residues. Losses at the gene ends were 4 bases for V and 2 bases for J; bases not matched to a gene: 7. In DNA form, the CDR3 reads TGTGCCTGGACTACAGGGGGAGGCCCTGGAAACACCATATATTTT. Translated, it gives CAWTTGGGPGNTIYF.

This clonotype was observed many times. The chain recombines TRBV6-5 with TRBJ2-7; TRBD2 matches 9 bases. The CDR3 covers 17 residues. Per germline, CDR1 MNHEY and CDR2 SVGAGI. Trimming cost V 2 bases and J 2 bases; bases outside gene matches: 10. This CDR3 is CASSYQKWTSETYEQYF. Written as DNA, the CDR3 is TGTGCCAGCAGTTACCAAAAATGGACTAGCGAGACCTACGAGCAGTACTTC.

This clonotype was recorded once. The CDR3 DNA sequence: TGCAGTGCTACCGGGCCTCTCAATGAGCAGTTCTTC. Encoded protein: CSATGPLNEQFF. V is TRBV20-1 and J is TRBJ2-1, with no clear D. This CDR3 is 12 amino acids long. V lost 4 bases and J 6 bases, leaving 10 bases between the germline ends. Germline V lookup: CDR1 DFQATT, CDR2 SNEGSKA (reference sequence).

In its sample, this clonotype was seen many times. The chain is built from TRBV12-3 or TRBV12-4 and TRBJ2-5, with 9 positions matching TRBD1. The V segment lost 5 bases and the J segment 2 bases; nucleotides outside the gene matches: 3. The CDR3 runs 14 residues. The CDR3 spells CASSQTGGQETQYF. The CDR3, as DNA: TGTGCCAGCAGTCAGACAGGGGGGCAAGAGACCCAGTACTTC.

Worth noting for this clonotype: This may be a read error: a much more frequent sequence differs by one nucleotide. This chain links TRBV18 with TRBJ2-1; D gene uncertain. Germline values: CDR1 KGHSH, CDR2 LQKENI. The CDR3 consists of 16 residues. CDR3 nucleotides: TGTGCCAGCTCCCCCTGGGTGGGTAACTCCTGCAATGAGCAGTTCTTC. It codes for CASSPWVGNSCNEQFF.

With respect to this clonotype: One junction end disagrees with the germline gene, perhaps due to a read error. The chain uses TRBV20-1 and TRBJ2-6; TRBD2 might be the D (7 bases). The CDR3 runs 13 residues. Germline assignment: CDR1 DFQATT and CDR2 SNEGSKA (reference sequence). CDR3 sequence (DNA): TGCAGTGCTAGGTTTGCGGGGGCCAACGCCCTGACTTTC. Protein: CSARFAGANALTF.

In its sample, this clonotype was seen many times. This rearrangement joins TRBV4-1 to TRBJ1-2, with no clear D. The CDR3 loop spans 13 amino acids. CDR1 and CDR2 from the germline V gene are MGHRA and YSYEKL. V shed 0 bases and J shed 8 bases, with 10 bases lying between them. Here the CDR3 reads CASSQEAGVGYTF. The CDR3 DNA reads TGCGCCAGCAGCCAAGAGGCGGGAGTCGGCTACACCTTC.

This clonotype was observed at least ten times. A much larger clone differs by one base, so this may be a read error. The chain is built from TRBV11-2 and TRBJ1-2; 9 bases map to TRBD1. The V gene's germline CDR1 is SGHAT and CDR2 FQNNGV. The CDR3 sequence is 14 residues long. V dropped 1 base and J dropped 4; count of bases not matched to a gene: 1. The CDR3 spells CASSLGDRAYGYTF. The CDR3 coding sequence is TGTGCCAGCAGCTTAGGGGACAGGGCCTATGGCTACACCTTC.

Details on this clonotype: Given a much more abundant clone one base away, this may be a read error. J is TRBJ2-2 and V is TRBV28; D is perhaps TRBD1 (8 bases). Germline CDR1 is MDHEN and CDR2 is SYDVKM. This CDR3 region has 18 residues. CDR3 loop: CASSLELRGRGNTGELSF. In nucleotides, the CDR3 is TGTGCCAGCAGTTTGGAACTCAGGGGGCGGGGGAACACCGGGGAGCTGTCTTTT. The full variable domain, with the rest looked up from reference TRBV28 and TRBJ2-2, is DVKVTQSSRYLVKRTGEKVFLECVQDMDHENMFWYRQDPGLGLRLIYFSYDVKMKEKGDIPEGYSVSREKKERFSLILESASTNQTSMYLCASSLELRGRGNTGELSFGEGSRLTVL.

The sample holds many counts of this clonotype. This sequence joins TRBV2 and TRBJ1-5; D is perhaps TRBD1 (5 bases). The germline V and J ends were trimmed by 3 bases and 5 bases, with 8 bases remaining between them. CDR1 is SNHLY, CDR2 FYNNEI, per germline. This CDR3 spans 13 amino acids. The CDR3 coding sequence is TGTGCCAGCAGTGACGGGGGGGATCAGCCCCAGCATTTT. This encodes CASSDGGDQPQHF.

Many counts were recorded for this clonotype. The rearrangement uses TRBV9 and TRBJ2-1, with 7 bases that match TRBD2. This CDR3 has 15 amino acids. Losses at the gene ends were 0 bases for V and 4 bases for J; bases not matched to a gene: 4. Germline V gene sequence: CDR1 SGDLS, CDR2 YYNGEE. In DNA form, the CDR3 reads TGTGCCAGCAGCGTAGTGGCGGGAGCATACAATGAGCAGTTCTTC. It yields the protein CASSVVAGAYNEQFF.

As concerns this clonotype: The final CDR3 position lacks the conserved phenylalanine or tryptophan, pointing to a likely read error. No DNA is shown, since the ends of the CDR3 on it are uncertain; the CDR3 is the one TCRdb lists. J is TRBJ1-6 and V is TRBV18; the table assigns TRBD1, which was not confirmed against the DNA. The V gene's germline CDR1 is KGHSH and CDR2 LQKENI. With termini counted, the CDR3 has 10 amino acids. The CDR3 here is CASSRQTTNY.

This clonotype has ten or more counts. The rearrangement joins TRBV20-1 to TRBJ2-7; no reliable D call. Trimming shortened V by 5 bases and J by 4 bases, and 9 bases separated the two germline ends. This CDR3 region has 11 residues. Germline values: CDR1 DFQATT, CDR2 SNEGSKA (reference sequence). CDR3 coding DNA: TGCAGTGCTGCCCCCCAATACGAGCAGTACTTC. It translates to CSAAPQYEQYF.

This clonotype was picked up a small number of times. The junction departs from germline at one end; a sequencing error may be responsible. The chain couples TRBV7-8 to TRBJ2-4; tentative D call: TRBD1 (5 bases). CDR3 length: 15 residues. The germline CDR1 and CDR2 sequences are SGHVS and FQNEAQ. DNA of the CDR3: TGTGCCAGCAGCGCTCTTGGGGCCACGAAAAACATTCAGCACTTC. Its translation is CASSALGATKNIQHF.

At least ten counts were recorded for this clonotype. This sequence joins TRBV6-5 and TRBJ1-6; D gene uncertain. V was trimmed by 6 bases and J by 7 bases, leaving 16 bases between them. Germline V lookup: CDR1 MNHEY, CDR2 SVGAGI. CDR3 length: 15 residues. The CDR3 region is CASSPLLPRNSPLHF. The CDR3, as DNA: TGTGCCAGCAGCCCCCTACTTCCCCGCAATTCACCCCTCCACTTT.

This clonotype was counted at least ten times. This chain joins TRBV7-3 and TRBJ2-1, with D possibly TRBD1 on 5 matching bases. The CDR3 extends over 15 amino acids. V was clipped by 5 bases and J by 6 bases, with 17 bases between them. Germline V gene lookup returns CDR1 SGHTA and CDR2 FQGTGA. CDR3 sequence reads: CASSPETAPGNEQFF. The CDR3 DNA is TGTGCCAGCAGCCCCGAGACAGCCCCTGGCAATGAGCAGTTCTTC.

As for this clonotype: One base away lies a much larger clone, so this may be a sequencing read error. The rearrangement joins TRBV6-2 or TRBV6-3 to TRBJ2-1; TRBD1 might be the D (6 bases). The germline gives CDR1 MNHEY, CDR2 SVGEGT. This CDR3 is 15 amino acids long. The CDR3 is CASLDRRQGLDEQLF. Here the CDR3 DNA reads TGTGCCAGCTTAGATCGTCGGCAGGGGCTGGATGAGCAGCTCTTC.

This clonotype was found once. The chain recombines TRBV7-2 with TRBJ2-5, with a possible D match to TRBD2 (5 bases). V lost 5 bases and J 7 bases, leaving 20 bases between the germline ends. Per the germline V gene, CDR1 is SGHTA and CDR2 is FQGNSA. CDR3 length: 15 residues. This chain's CDR3 is CASSPTETIRGTQYF. The CDR3 bases are TGTGCCAGCAGCCCGACCGAGACTATACGAGGGACCCAGTACTTC.

A note on this clonotype: A read error is likely, as this CDR3 ends without the conserved phenylalanine or tryptophan. CDR3 protein: CASSLDANTGELFL. The CDR3 nucleotides read TGTGCCAGCAGCTTAGATGCGAACACTGGGGAGCTGTTTCTT. The V call is TRBV7-2, the J call TRBJ2-2, with unresolved D. The CDR3 covers 14 residues. Looked up from germline, CDR1 is SGHTA and CDR2 is FQGNSA.

This clonotype was detected many times. The rearrangement joins TRBV7-9 to TRBJ1-2; 9 bases are shared with TRBD1. J lost 5 bases, V lost 4 bases, and 20 bases had no gene match. The CDR3 has 19 amino acids. Germline lookup yields CDR1 SEHNR and CDR2 FQNEAQ (reference sequence). CDR3 bases: TGTGCCAGCAGCTCATACAGGGGAGAGGGACAGGGAATGCGGTATGGCTACACCTTC. It is translated as CASSSYRGEGQGMRYGYTF. Filled out from reference TRBV7-9 and TRBJ1-2, the complete variable domain reads DTGVSQNPRHKITKRGQNVTFRCDPISEHNRLYWYRQTLGQGPEFLTYFQNEAQLEKSRLLSDRFSAERPKGSFSTLEIQRTEQGDSAMYLCASSSYRGEGQGMRYGYTFGSGTRLTVV.